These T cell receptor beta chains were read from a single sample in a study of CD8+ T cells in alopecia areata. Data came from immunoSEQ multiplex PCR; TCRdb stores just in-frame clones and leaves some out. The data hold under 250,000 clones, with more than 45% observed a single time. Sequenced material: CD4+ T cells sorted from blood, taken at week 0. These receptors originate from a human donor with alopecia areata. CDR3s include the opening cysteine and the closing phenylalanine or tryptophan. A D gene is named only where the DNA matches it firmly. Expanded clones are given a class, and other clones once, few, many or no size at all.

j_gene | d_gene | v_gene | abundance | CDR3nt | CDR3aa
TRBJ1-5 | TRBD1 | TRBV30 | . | TGTGCCTGGAGTCGGTCCGGGACAGGGGGCAATCAGCCCCAGCATTTT | CAWSRSGTGGNQPQHF
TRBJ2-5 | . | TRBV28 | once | TGTGCCAGCAGTTTATGGAACGCGTACCAAGAGACCCAGTACTTC | CASSLWNAYQETQYF
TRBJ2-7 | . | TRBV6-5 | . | TGTGCCAGCAGAGGTCTCTCCTACGAGCAGTACTTC | CASRGLSYEQYF
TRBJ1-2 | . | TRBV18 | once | TGTGCCAGCTCACCGAGCAGGGAGTTTAACTATGGCTACACCTTC | CASSPSREFNYGYTF
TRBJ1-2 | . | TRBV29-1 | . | TGCAGCGCCCGTGACAGAGACATTTATGGCTACACCTTC | CSARDRDIYGYTF
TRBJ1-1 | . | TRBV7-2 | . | TGTGCCAGCAGCTTCTATTGGACTGAAGCTTTCTTT | CASSFYWTEAFF
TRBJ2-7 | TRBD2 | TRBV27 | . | TGTGCCAGCAGTTCGGAGCGGGATGCTACCGAGCAGTACTTC | CASSSERDATEQYF
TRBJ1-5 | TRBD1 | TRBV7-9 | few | TGTGCCAGCAGCTTTCTCACAGGGGGCCCTCAGCCCCAGCATTTT | CASSFLTGGPQPQHF
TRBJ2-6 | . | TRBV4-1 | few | TGCGCCAGCAGCCAGGCAGGGATTTCTGGGGCCAACGTCCTGACTTTC | CASSQAGISGANVLTF
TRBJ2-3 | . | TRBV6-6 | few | TGTGCCAGCAGTTACAGGGTCTCAGATACGCAGTATTTT | CASSYRVSDTQYF
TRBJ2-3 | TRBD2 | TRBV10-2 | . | TGCGCCAGCACCCTAGCGGGGCCCACAGATACGCAGTATTTT | CASTLAGPTDTQYF
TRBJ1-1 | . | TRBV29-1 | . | TGCAGCGCCCTGGTCCGGACTCGGGCTTTCTTT | CSALVRTRAFF
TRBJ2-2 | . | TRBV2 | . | TGTGCCAGCACTTTCAGGGCCGGGGAGCTGTTTTTT | CASTFRAGELFF
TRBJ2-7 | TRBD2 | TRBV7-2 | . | TGTGCCAGCAGCTTAGGACTAGCGGGAACCGAGCAGTACTTC | CASSLGLAGTEQYF
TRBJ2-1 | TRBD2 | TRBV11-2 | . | TGTGCCAGCAGCTTAGTGGCAGGTACTAGCGTCGAGCAGTTCTTC | CASSLVAGTSVEQFF
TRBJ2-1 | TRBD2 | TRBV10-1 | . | TGCGCCAGCAGTGAGGGACTAGCGGGGGACCATGAGCAGTTCTTC | CASSEGLAGDHEQFF
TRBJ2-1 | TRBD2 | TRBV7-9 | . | TGTGCCAGCAGCTTAGCCTACGCGGGGGGCCGAAACAATGAGCAGTTCTTC | CASSLAYAGGRNNEQFF
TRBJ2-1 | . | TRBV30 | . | TGTGCCTGGAGTCTAGGGGGACCCTCCTACAATGAGCAGTTCTTC | CAWSLGGPSYNEQFF
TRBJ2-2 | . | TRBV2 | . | TGTGCCAGCTCCTCCGACAGCTCTCGAACAACCGGGGAGCTGTTTTTT | CASSSDSSRTTGELFF
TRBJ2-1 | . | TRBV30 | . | TGTGCCTGGTCATATAGGGGTGAGCAGTTCTTC | CAWSYRGEQFF
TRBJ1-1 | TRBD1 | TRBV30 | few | TGTGCCTGGAGCAGGGGGCCCTCCGAAGCTTTCTTT | CAWSRGPSEAFF
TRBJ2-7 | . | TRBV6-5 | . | TGTGCCAGCAGTTCAACCCTTTACGAGCAGTACTTC | CASSSTLYEQYF
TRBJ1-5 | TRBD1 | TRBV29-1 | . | TGCAGCGTTGGGGACAGTTACAATCAGCCCCAGCATTTT | CSVGDSYNQPQHF
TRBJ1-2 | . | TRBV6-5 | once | TGTGCCAGCAGTTACAACCGGGAAGGGTATGGCTACACCTTC | CASSYNREGYGYTF
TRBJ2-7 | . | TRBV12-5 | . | TGTGCTAGTGGTTTGGTACTGGGGCCCACTCCAAACGAGCAGTACTTC | CASGLVLGPTPNEQYF
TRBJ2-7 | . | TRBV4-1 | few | TGCGCCAGCAGCCAAGTAACACGACTAGTAAACGAGCAGTACTTC | CASSQVTRLVNEQYF
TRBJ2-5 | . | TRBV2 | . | TGTGCCAGCAGGGGTCTAGACGAGACCCAGTACTTC | CASRGLDETQYF
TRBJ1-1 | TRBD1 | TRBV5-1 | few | TGCGCCAGCAGCACCGGGACAGGGATGAACACTGAAGCTTTCTTT | CASSTGTGMNTEAFF
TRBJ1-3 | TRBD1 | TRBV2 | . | TGTGCCAGCAGTGACCTACAGGGGGCTGGAAACACCATATATTTT | CASSDLQGAGNTIYF
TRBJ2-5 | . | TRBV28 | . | TGTGCCAGCAGGGAGGTCCAGGAGACCCAGTACTTC | CASREVQETQYF
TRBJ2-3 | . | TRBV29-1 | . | TGCAGCGTTGAAGGACGTAGCACAGATACGCAGTATTTT | CSVEGRSTDTQYF
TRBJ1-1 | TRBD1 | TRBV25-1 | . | TGTGCCAGCAGTGGGGCAGGGGGACTGAACACTGAAGCTTTCTTT | CASSGAGGLNTEAFF
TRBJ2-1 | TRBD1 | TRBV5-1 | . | TGCGCCAGCTTTTTCGGGGACAGGGACCCTAATGAGCAGTTCTTC | CASFFGDRDPNEQFF
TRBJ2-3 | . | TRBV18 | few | TGTGCCAGCTCACCAAGGCGGGGAACTACCGGGGCAGATACGCAGTATTTT | CASSPRRGTTGADTQYF
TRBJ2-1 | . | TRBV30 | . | TGTGCCTGGAGTGTACAAGGGGCCGGTGAGCAGTTCTTC | CAWSVQGAGEQFF
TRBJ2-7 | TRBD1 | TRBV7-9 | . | TGTGCCAGCAGCTTAGTTGGGGGACAGGGGTACGCTTTGTACGAGCAGTACTTC | CASSLVGGQGYALYEQYF
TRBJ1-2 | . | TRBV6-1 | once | TGTGCCAGCAGTGAAGCGACAGGCCTTCTCTATGGCTACACCTTC | CASSEATGLLYGYTF
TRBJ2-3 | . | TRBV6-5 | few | TGTGCCAGCAGTTACTCGAGCAGCACAGATACGCAGTATTTT | CASSYSSSTDTQYF
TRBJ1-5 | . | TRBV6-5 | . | TGTGCCAGCAGTACCTCGGCCAGATATCAGCCCCAGCATTTT | CASSTSARYQPQHF
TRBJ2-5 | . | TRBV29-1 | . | TGCAGCGTTCTAAAACAAGAGACCCAGTACTTC | CSVLKQETQYF
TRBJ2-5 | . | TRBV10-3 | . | TGTGCCATCAGTGAGCTGCAGGCTGGGACCCAGTACTTC | CAISELQAGTQYF
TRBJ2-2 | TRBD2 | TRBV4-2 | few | TGTGCCAGCAGCCAAGATAAGGGACTACCGAACACCGGGGAGCTGTTTTTT | CASSQDKGLPNTGELFF
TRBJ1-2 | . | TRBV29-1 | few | TGCAGCGTTGATGGGGGTTTCTATGGCTACACCTTC | CSVDGGFYGYTF
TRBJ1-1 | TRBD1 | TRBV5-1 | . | TGCGCCAGCAGCTCCCGGACAGGGGCCCTGAACACTGAAGCTTTCTTT | CASSSRTGALNTEAFF
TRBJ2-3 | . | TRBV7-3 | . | TGTGCCAGCAGCCCTAGCTACACAGATACGCAGTATTTT | CASSPSYTDTQYF
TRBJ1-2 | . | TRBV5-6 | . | TGTGCCAGCAGCCCGGGACTCTATGGCTACACCTTC | CASSPGLYGYTF
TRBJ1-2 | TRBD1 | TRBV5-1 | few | TGCGCCAGCAGCTACCAGCCGGGACAGGGGGCGGGTGGCTACACCTTC | CASSYQPGQGAGGYTF
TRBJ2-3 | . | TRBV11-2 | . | TGTGCCAGCAGCTTAGAACGGGGCCCCACTTATGATGGCGCAGATACGCAGTATTTT | CASSLERGPTYDGADTQYF
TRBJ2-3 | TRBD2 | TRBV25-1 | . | TGTGCCAGCAGTCCCAGTGGGGGGGGAGATACGCAGTATTTT | CASSPSGGGDTQYF
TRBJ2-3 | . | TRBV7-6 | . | TGTGCCAGCAGCTTAGAGGGCAGCACAGATACGCAGTATTTT | CASSLEGSTDTQYF
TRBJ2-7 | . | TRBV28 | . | TGTGCCAGCAGTTTTGTCAGGGGATCCTACGAGCAGTACTTC | CASSFVRGSYEQYF
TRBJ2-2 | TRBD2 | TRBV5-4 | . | TGTGCCAGCAGCCGTCTGGGACTAGCCGCCGGGGAGCTGTTTTTT | CASSRLGLAAGELFF
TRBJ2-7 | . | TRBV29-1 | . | TGCAGCGTCGGGACTGACGAGCAGTACTTC | CSVGTDEQYF
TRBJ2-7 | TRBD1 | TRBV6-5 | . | TGTGCCACCCGACCGGGACAGGGCACCTACGAGCAGTACTTC | CATRPGQGTYEQYF
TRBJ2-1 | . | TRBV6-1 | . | TGTGCCAGCAGTGAAGAGCAATACAATGAGCAGTTCTTC | CASSEEQYNEQFF
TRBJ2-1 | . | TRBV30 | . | TGTGCCTGGAGTTTGTCAGCATACAATGAGCAGTTCTTC | CAWSLSAYNEQFF
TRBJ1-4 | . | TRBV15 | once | TGTGCCACCAGCAGAGATAGGACAGCAACTAATGAAAAACTGTTTTTT | CATSRDRTATNEKLFF